This TCR beta chain comes out of a study of shared clonotypes between healthy human individuals. Germline assignment: CDR1 LNHNV and CDR2 YYDKDF (reference sequence). V lost 0 bases to trimming and J lost 3 bases, with 6 bases between them. The CDR3 loop spans 13 amino acids. Assay execution took place at the deep level. Profiling relied on immunoSEQ multiplex PCR, and the TCRdb table lists in-frame clones only, not all of them. The sample shows 400,000 to 600,000 clones, roughly 80% of them seen only once. The source material was PBMCs. This receptor was obtained from a woman aged 40 to 50 in good health. Some clones in this sample may be carry-over from other donors' samples. The rearrangement links TRBV15 to TRBJ2-7; no clear D. The CDR3 loop is CATSRDKGYEQYF. DNA for the CDR3: TGTGCCACCAGCAGAGATAAGGGCTACGAGCAGTACTTC.